This T cell receptor beta chain was captured by sequencing in a study of shared clonotypes between healthy human individuals. Study details: Each donor's CD4 naive and CD4 memory cells filled three plates apiece, CD8 naive two, and CD8 memory one.

Findings and limits, study-wide: In general, naive subsets displayed greater estimated richness than memory subsets did. Clonotypes shared by all four donors outscored non-shared clonotypes in generation probability.

Only in-frame clones appear in the TCRdb table, and some are missing; sequencing was by immunoSEQ multiplex PCR. The sample has around 1,900,000 clones, 85% to 95% seen once; the top ten hold about 1.7%. This CDR3 contains 12 residues. V shed 0 bases and J shed 6 bases, with 7 bases lying between them. Germline V gene lookup returns CDR1 SGDLS and CDR2 YYNGEE. This clone was observed once. The target antigen is unknown. This CDR3 is also generated by other DNA sequences in the sample. Selected positively for CCR7 and CD45RO-negative, naive CD8 cells excluded terminally differentiated effector memory CD45RA+ cells.

The chain is built from TRBV9 and TRBJ2-7; D possibly corresponds to TRBD2 (6 bases). What was sequenced was naive CD8+ T cells from PBMCs. The TCR was taken from a young man in good health. Some clones in this sample may be carry-over from other donors' samples. CDR3 coding DNA: TGTGCCAGCAGCGTAGGACTAGGCGAGCAGTACTTC. Protein: CASSVGLGEQYF.